The 19 T cell receptor beta chains in this list originate from one sample, sequenced in a study of siplizumab effects on memory and regulatory T cells (dated by TCRdb to between 2018 and 2021). The protocol used for the library was the immunoSEQ multiplex PCR assay. In its TCRdb copy, this immuneACCESS table keeps in-frame sequences only and misses some clones. Where compared with another copy, unresolved V genes explain less than half of these, and the others have no known cause. The sample yields some 100,000 clones; more than 85% were counted once. In total, the top ten clones hold 0.15% of the sample. Sequencing input: CD4+ T cells sorted from blood. All receptors come from a human donor in good health.

The chain combines TRBV19 with TRBJ2-6, with a possible D match to TRBD1 (5 bases). Germline CDR1 LNHDA, CDR2 SQIVND (reference sequence). V was cut by 3 bases and J by 2 bases, with 14 bases left in between. The CDR3 is 17 amino acids. CDR3 protein: CASSIQGYSTGANVLTF. CDR3 in DNA: TGTGCCAGTAGTATCCAGGGATATTCGACTGGGGCCAACGTCCTGACTTTC.

J is TRBJ2-2 and V is TRBV4-2; D is perhaps TRBD2 (6 bases). Between the trimmed V and J ends, which lost 0 bases and 1 base, there was a span of 12 bases. The CDR3 totals 17 residues. The V gene's germline CDR1 is LGHNA and CDR2 YNFKEQ. CDR3 nucleotide sequence: TGTGCCAGCAGCCAAGATAGGTTGGGGGGGAACACCGGGGAGCTGTTTTTT. Translation: CASSQDRLGGNTGELFF.

The rearrangement joins TRBV19 to TRBJ2-1, with a tentative D call TRBD2 (6 bases). The CDR3 has 17 residues. Germline V gives CDR1 LNHDA, CDR2 SQIVND (reference sequence). V lost 4 bases and J 9 bases, leaving 25 bases between the germline ends. CDR3 coding DNA: TGTGCCAGTAGTAGACCTTTTGCGAGACTAGGGCAAGGTGAGCAGTTCTTC. Translated: CASSRPFARLGQGEQFF.

The rearrangement joins TRBV5-6 to TRBJ2-3; 12 bases are shared with TRBD1. In germline, CDR1 is SGHDT, CDR2 YYEEEE. Unmatched junction bases numbered 4, after V lost 4 bases and J lost 4 bases. The CDR3 is 15 residues long. The CDR3, as DNA: TGTGCCAGCAGCCGGGACAGGGGGCAGGCAGATACGCAGTATTTT. Translation: CASSRDRGQADTQYF.

The chain is built from TRBV5-1 and TRBJ2-1, with D perhaps matching TRBD1 (6 bases). CDR1 is SGHRS, CDR2 YFSETQ, per germline. The CDR3 contains 15 residues. V lost 0 bases, J lost 6 bases, and 13 bases lay in between. CDR3 sequence: CASSLASKGGNEQFF. The CDR3 DNA reads as TGCGCCAGCAGCTTGGCCAGTAAAGGGGGCAATGAGCAGTTCTTC.

This clone has a single count. The V gene is TRBV10-3, the J gene TRBJ1-5; no definite D call. This CDR3 region has 13 residues. CDR1 ENHRY and CDR2 SYGVKD come from the germline V gene. V dropped 6 bases and J dropped 0 bases, with 6 bases sitting between them. The CDR3 region is CAIRADSNQPQHF. The CDR3 DNA reads as TGTGCCATCAGAGCCGATAGCAATCAGCCCCAGCATTTT.

CDR3 amino acids: CASSSMTSGTGNYGYTF. Written as DNA, the CDR3 is TGTGCCAGCAGCTCAATGACCTCCGGGACAGGGAACTATGGCTACACCTTC. The chain uses TRBV7-9 and TRBJ1-2, with 9 nucleotides matching TRBD1. The trim removed 4 bases at V and 2 bases at J, leaving 11 bases unmatched. The length of the CDR3 is 17 residues. Per the germline V gene, CDR1 is SEHNR and CDR2 is FQNEAQ (reference sequence).

The rearrangement joins TRBV14 to TRBJ2-1; TRBD2 matches at 13 bases. Losses at the gene ends were 5 bases for V and 9 bases for J; bases not matched to a gene: 7. The CDR3 spans 15 residues. Germline CDR1 is SGHDN and CDR2 is FVKESK. The CDR3: CASSLLAGGRGEQFF. The CDR3 DNA reads as TGTGCCAGCAGCTTACTAGCGGGGGGGCGAGGTGAGCAGTTCTTC. The full variable domain, its missing parts supplied by reference TRBV14 and TRBJ2-1, is EAGVTQFPSHSVIEKGQTVTLRCDPISGHDNLYWYRRVMGKEIKFLLHFVKESKQDESGMPNNRFLAERTGGTYSTLKVQPAELEDSGVYFCASSLLAGGRGEQFFGPGTRLTVL.

This chain joins TRBV5-1 and TRBJ1-1; 8 nucleotides match TRBD1. From germline, CDR1 is SGHRS and CDR2 YFSETQ. This CDR3 has 16 residues. J gave up 0 bases and V 2 bases, and 6 bases lay outside the gene matches. This CDR3 reads CASSFGTGSMNTEAFF. The CDR3 DNA reads as TGCGCCAGCAGCTTCGGGACAGGCTCTATGAACACTGAAGCTTTCTTT.

The chain recombines TRBV11-2 with TRBJ2-5; D ambiguous. The CDR3 spans 13 residues. With 4 bases removed from V and 5 bases from J, the gap between germline ends came to 11 bases. The germline V gene encodes CDR1 SGHAT and CDR2 FQNNGV. CDR3 loop: CASSSTRAETQYF. The CDR3, as DNA: TGTGCCAGCAGCTCTACACGTGCGGAGACCCAGTACTTC.

V and J are TRBV11-2 and TRBJ2-1, with 7 positions matching TRBD1. Germline V lookup: CDR1 SGHAT, CDR2 FQNNGV. The V segment lost 3 bases and the J segment 0 bases; nucleotides outside the gene matches: 5. This CDR3 has 16 residues. In DNA form, the CDR3 reads TGTGCCAGCAGCTTTCGACGGGACAGCTCCTACAATGAGCAGTTCTTC. This gives the protein CASSFRRDSSYNEQFF. Drawing the rest from reference TRBV11-2 and TRBJ2-1, the complete variable domain is EAGVAQSPRYKIIEKRQSVAFWCNPISGHATLYWYQQILGQGPKLLIQFQNNGVVDDSQLPKDRFSAERLKGVDSTLKIQPAKLEDSAVYLCASSFRRDSSYNEQFFGPGTRLTVL.

This rearrangement joins TRBV7-2 to TRBJ2-3; TRBD2 agrees at 8 bases. The J segment lost 0 bases and the V segment lost 4 bases, leaving 3 bases of the junction unmatched. The CDR3 spans 15 residues. Germline assignment: CDR1 SGHTA and CDR2 FQGNSA. CDR3 loop: CASSSQRGSTDTQYF. CDR3 nucleotides: TGTGCCAGCAGCTCCCAGCGGGGGAGCACAGATACGCAGTATTTT.

The chain recombines TRBV5-1 with TRBJ1-3, with TRBD1 as a possible D gene (5 bases). The CDR3 is 16 residues long. Per the germline V gene, CDR1 is SGHRS and CDR2 is YFSETQ. Trimming shortened V by 3 bases and J by 0 bases, and 13 bases separated the two germline ends. CDR3 DNA: TGCGCCAGCAGCTCCGGGACGGCAACCTCTGGAAACACCATATATTTT. Encoded protein: CASSSGTATSGNTIYF.

The chain uses TRBV30 and TRBJ1-5; TRBD1 aligns across 7 bases. J gave up 0 bases and V 1 base, and 9 bases lay outside the gene matches. The germline V gene encodes CDR1 GTSNPN and CDR2 SVGIG (reference sequence). The CDR3 is 17 residues long. The chain's CDR3 is CAWSEYRGDHSNQPQHF. CDR3 nucleotide sequence: TGTGCCTGGAGTGAGTACAGGGGCGATCATAGCAATCAGCCCCAGCATTTT.

The V gene is TRBV6-1, the J gene TRBJ2-2; D not resolved. The CDR3 runs to 11 residues. Germline V gives CDR1 MNHNS, CDR2 SASEGT. The ends were cut back, 8 bases at V and 3 bases at J, with 4 bases in the middle. The CDR3: CASRYTGELFF. As DNA, the CDR3 is TGTGCCAGCCGTTACACCGGGGAGCTGTTTTTT.

CDR3 loop: CASSSHPQETEAFF. The CDR3 DNA reads as TGTGCCAGCAGCTCGCACCCACAGGAAACTGAAGCTTTCTTT. The rearrangement uses TRBV5-8 and TRBJ1-1, with D possibly TRBD1 on 5 matching bases. CDR1 is SGHTS, CDR2 YDEGEE, per germline. Trimming took off 3 bases at V and 5 bases at J, with 14 bases between the two ends. CDR3 length: 14 amino acids. Using reference TRBV5-8 and TRBJ1-1 for the parts outside the CDR3, the full variable domain is EAGVTQSPTHLIKTRGQQATLRCSPISGHTSVYWYQQALGLGLQFLLWYDEGEERNRGNFPPRFSGRQFPNYSSELNVNALELEDSALYLCASSSHPQETEAFFGQGTRLTVV.

CDR3 protein: CASSQTMGGIQETQYF. The CDR3 DNA reads as TGCGCCAGCAGCCAAACGATGGGGGGGATCCAAGAGACCCAGTACTTC. The rearrangement joins TRBV4-1 to TRBJ2-5, with 7 bases aligning to TRBD2. Trimming at V came to 2 bases and at J to 1 base, leaving 7 bases not matched to a gene. The CDR3 covers 16 residues. Germline values: CDR1 MGHRA, CDR2 YSYEKL.

The chain combines TRBV27 with TRBJ2-4; tentative D call: TRBD1 (6 bases). The germline gives CDR1 MNHEY, CDR2 SMNVEV (reference sequence). This CDR3 is 15 amino acids long. V lost 8 bases and J 1 base, leaving 15 bases between the germline ends. The CDR3 protein is CASSRLGQAKNIQYF. CDR3 coding DNA: TGTGCCAGCTCCCGTCTTGGACAGGCCAAAAACATTCAGTACTTC.

This chain connects TRBV18 to TRBJ1-1; weak D call: TRBD1 (6 bases). The germline CDR1 and CDR2 sequences are KGHSH and LQKENI. The CDR3 contains 14 residues. The V and J ends lost 6 bases and 4 bases respectively, with 15 bases between them. In nucleotides, the CDR3 is TGTGCCAGCTCCCGGCAACAGGGTATCACTGAAGCTTTCTTT. Protein sequence: CASSRQQGITEAFF.